This is a list of T cell receptor beta chains from one sample in a study of blood T cell repertoires in COVID-19. The repertoire was sequenced with immunoSEQ multiplex PCR; TCRdb's copy has only in-frame clones and lacks some. The table includes about 250,000 clones, around nine tenths detected once. The material sequenced was peripheral blood. The receptors originated from a man older than 75 with acute or convalescent COVID-19. Each CDR3 is given with its conserved first and last residue. D genes are given only for firm matches. Expanded clones are given a class, and other clones once, few, many or no size at all.

d_call	clone_size	j_call	v_call	cdr3_aa	cdr3_nt
TRBD1	once	TRBJ1-2	TRBV7-9	CASSSGQGSGYTF	TGTGCCAGCAGCTCTGGACAGGGATCAGGCTACACCTTC
TRBD2	-	TRBJ2-7	TRBV5-1	CASSSLAGVTYEQYF	TGCGCCAGCAGCTCCTTAGCGGGGGTAACCTACGAGCAGTACTTC
-	-	TRBJ1-1	TRBV10-3	CAIRASNTEAFF	TGTGCCATCAGGGCTTCGAACACTGAAGCTTTCTTT
TRBD1	-	TRBJ1-5	TRBV6-2/TRBV6-3	CASSFRGLNIANQPQHF	TGTGCCAGCAGTTTCAGGGGGCTGAATATAGCCAATCAGCCCCAGCATTTT
TRBD2	-	TRBJ2-7	TRBV29-1	CSGGLAGGEQYF	TGCAGCGGGGGACTAGCGGGAGGCGAGCAGTACTTC
TRBD1	few	TRBJ1-2	TRBV7-2	CATEARGLGGYTF	TGTGCCACCGAAGCCAGGGGGTTAGGAGGCTACACCTTC
TRBD1	-	TRBJ2-5	TRBV7-3	CASSPGGTQETQYF	TGTGCCAGCAGTCCAGGGGGAACTCAAGAGACCCAGTACTTC
-	-	TRBJ1-6	TRBV7-8	CASSHEAGNSPLHF	TGTGCCAGCAGCCATGAGGCAGGGAATTCACCCCTCCACTTT
-	-	TRBJ2-5	TRBV4-1	CASSQEFLAQETQYF	TGCGCCAGCAGCCAAGAATTCCTAGCTCAAGAGACCCAGTACTTC
-	-	TRBJ2-5	TRBV29-1	CSVEGSQETQYF	TGCAGCGTTGAGGGCAGCCAAGAGACCCAGTACTTC
TRBD1	once	TRBJ2-2	TRBV27	CASRAGQGVTGELFF	TGTGCCAGCAGGGCCGGACAGGGAGTTACCGGGGAGCTGTTTTTT
-	-	TRBJ2-3	TRBV5-4	CASSLPLGVNTDTQYF	TGTGCCAGCAGCTTGCCCCTAGGGGTGAACACAGATACGCAGTATTTT
-	-	TRBJ2-7	TRBV6-2/TRBV6-3	CASSYSDSSSYEQYF	TGTGCCAGCAGTTACTCTGACTCAAGCTCCTACGAGCAGTACTTC
TRBD1	-	TRBJ1-1	TRBV29-1	CSVGTGRTEAFF	TGCAGCGTGGGGACAGGGCGAACTGAAGCTTTCTTT
-	-	TRBJ1-1	TRBV2	CASSGGTRGAFF	TGTGCCAGCAGTGGTGGCACAAGGGGAGCTTTCTTT
TRBD2	-	TRBJ2-5	TRBV7-2	CASSRGVAGVQETQYF	TGTGCCAGCAGCCGGGGGGTAGCGGGAGTGCAAGAGACCCAGTACTTC
-	few	TRBJ1-6	TRBV5-1	CASRGDGNSPLHF	TGCGCCAGCAGGGGAGATGGTAATTCACCCCTCCACTTT
-	once	TRBJ1-1	TRBV7-9	CASSLGHANTEAFF	TGTGCCAGCAGCTTAGGACATGCGAACACTGAAGCTTTCTTT
TRBD2	-	TRBJ2-1	TRBV20-1	CSASGASGRTYNEQFF	TGCAGTGCTAGTGGGGCTAGCGGGAGGACATACAATGAGCAGTTCTTC
TRBD1	-	TRBJ2-7	TRBV29-1	CSVTTGAVHEQYF	TGCAGCGTAACGACAGGGGCGGTCCACGAGCAGTACTTC
-	-	TRBJ1-4	TRBV12-3/TRBV12-4	CASSSNRVKLFF	TGTGCCAGCAGTTCGAACAGGGTTAAACTGTTTTTT
-	-	TRBJ2-7	TRBV9	CASSVTGETYEQYF	TGTGCCAGCAGCGTGACAGGAGAAACCTACGAGCAGTACTTC
TRBD1	few	TRBJ1-4	TRBV5-1	CASSPGQGEKKLFF	TGCGCCAGCAGCCCCGGACAGGGAGAAAAAAAACTGTTTTTT
-	-	TRBJ2-3	TRBV7-2	CASRRTRGAGTDTQYF	TGTGCCAGCAGACGTACACGGGGGGCAGGAACAGATACGCAGTATTTT
-	-	TRBJ2-1	TRBV7-3	CASSLQGLDYGVQFF	TGTGCCAGCAGCTTACAGGGACTTGATTACGGGGTGCAGTTCTTC
TRBD2	-	TRBJ2-3	TRBV28	CASSLSSGADDTQYF	TGTGCCAGCAGTTTATCTAGCGGGGCCGACGATACGCAGTATTTT
-	once	TRBJ2-2	TRBV6-1	CASSENSGELFF	TGTGCCAGCAGTGAAAATAGCGGGGAGCTGTTTTTT
-	-	TRBJ2-5	TRBV12-3/TRBV12-4	CASSLGFRETQYF	TGTGCCAGCAGTTTAGGCTTTCGGGAGACCCAGTACTTC
TRBD1	-	TRBJ1-5	TRBV6-5	CASGRDRDSNQPQHF	TGTGCCAGCGGACGGGACAGGGATAGCAATCAGCCCCAGCATTTT
TRBD1	-	TRBJ1-4	TRBV7-8	CASSPSTGLTNEKLFF	TGTGCCAGCAGCCCCTCGACAGGGCTAACTAATGAAAAACTGTTTTTT
TRBD1	-	TRBJ2-1	TRBV7-9	CASSLARTGENEQFF	TGTGCCAGCAGCTTAGCGCGGACAGGGGAGAATGAGCAGTTCTTC
TRBD1	-	TRBJ1-2	TRBV6-5	CASSSSRTGNNYGYTF	TGTGCCAGCAGTTCCTCCCGGACAGGGAATAACTATGGCTACACCTTC
-	once	TRBJ2-1	TRBV6-6	CASSDPGPSYNEQFF	TGTGCCAGCAGTGATCCAGGGCCCTCCTACAATGAGCAGTTCTTC
TRBD1	-	TRBJ1-4	TRBV2	CASRYGTANEKLFF	TGTGCCAGCAGATACGGGACAGCGAATGAAAAACTGTTTTTT
-	-	TRBJ1-1	TRBV5-5	CASSLYKNTEAFF	TGTGCCAGCAGCTTGTACAAGAACACTGAAGCTTTCTTT
TRBD2	few	TRBJ2-1	TRBV7-2	CASRTSGGLSYNEQFF	TGTGCCAGCCGAACTAGCGGGGGCCTCTCCTACAATGAGCAGTTCTTC
-	once	TRBJ2-5	TRBV5-6	CASSTYERETQYF	TGTGCCAGCAGCACTTACGAGCGCGAGACCCAGTACTTC
-	-	TRBJ2-5	TRBV19	CASRPAAGTGETQYF	TGTGCCAGTAGGCCCGCGGCAGGAACGGGGGAGACCCAGTACTTC